Presented here are 14 T cell receptor beta chains from one specimen sequenced in a study of blood T cell repertoires in COVID-19. Profiled with immunoSEQ multiplex PCR; TCRdb holds only in-frame clones, not every one. This sample has 150,000 to 200,000 clones, with more than 80% found just once. Sequencing input: peripheral blood. These receptor sequences come from an elderly woman with COVID-19, enrolled during active disease.

The rearrangement uses TRBV7-2 and TRBJ2-2, with 8 bases matching TRBD2. This CDR3 spans 16 amino acids. Germline assignment: CDR1 SGHTA and CDR2 FQGNSA. After removal of 2 bases from V and 2 bases from J, the junction contained 4 bases not matched to a gene. CDR3 amino acids: CASSLSSGLNTGELFF. CDR3 DNA: TGTGCCAGCAGCTTATCTAGCGGGCTAAACACCGGGGAGCTGTTTTTT.

V and J are TRBV28 and TRBJ2-1; TRBD2 matches 10 bases. Trimming at V came to 10 bases and at J to 4 bases, leaving 7 bases not matched to a gene. The CDR3 loop spans 14 amino acids. Germline values: CDR1 MDHEN, CDR2 SYDVKM. The CDR3 here is CATAGLAAYNEQFF. The CDR3 DNA is TGTGCCACGGCCGGACTAGCGGCTTACAATGAGCAGTTCTTC.

This clone was recorded a few times. The chain's CDR3 is CASSPMGASYNEQFF. The CDR3, as DNA: TGTGCCAGCAGCCCTATGGGGGCCTCCTACAATGAGCAGTTCTTC. This rearrangement joins TRBV7-9 to TRBJ2-1, with D tentatively TRBD1 (6 bases). The CDR3 length is 15 residues. Germline V gene lookup returns CDR1 SEHNR and CDR2 FQNEAQ (reference sequence). The V gene lost 5 bases and the J gene lost 0 bases, with 11 bases spanning the gap.

This clone was observed a single time. As DNA, the CDR3 is TGTGCCATCAGTGGGACAGGGAGAGGTGGGTACGAGCAGTACTTC. Its translation: CAISGTGRGGYEQYF. The chain joins TRBV10-3 to TRBJ2-7; 8 nucleotides line up with TRBD1. Losses at the gene ends were 4 bases for V and 4 bases for J; bases not matched to a gene: 9. The germline V gene encodes CDR1 ENHRY and CDR2 SYGVKD. CDR3 length: 15 amino acids.

The V and J genes are TRBV5-1 and TRBJ2-1, with D unclear. V lost 2 bases to trimming and J lost 1 base, with 10 bases between them. The CDR3 covers 15 residues. Germline V lookup: CDR1 SGHRS, CDR2 YFSETQ. The CDR3 bases are TGCGCCAGCAGCTTCGCGGATATTTCCTACAATGAGCAGTTCTTC. Its translation: CASSFADISYNEQFF.

This chain uses TRBV7-2 with TRBJ2-3; 9 nucleotides match TRBD2. Germline V CDR1 and CDR2: SGHTA, FQGNSA. V lost 1 base and J lost 2; bases outside the gene matches: 13. The CDR3 loop spans 19 amino acids. CDR3 amino acids: CASSLGSLAGERVTDTQYF. CDR3 coding DNA: TGTGCCAGCAGCTTAGGATCTTTAGCGGGAGAGAGGGTCACAGATACGCAGTATTTT.

This chain joins TRBV7-9 and TRBJ2-2, with 9 positions matching TRBD1. This CDR3 has 15 amino acids. The germline gives CDR1 SEHNR, CDR2 FQNEAQ (reference sequence). V shed 5 bases and J 3 bases; nucleotides not matched to a gene: 4. The CDR3 bases are TGTGCCAGCAGCCCGTGGACAGGGGACACCGGGGAGCTGTTTTTT. It codes for CASSPWTGDTGELFF.

The chain uses TRBV19 and TRBJ1-1; D is possibly TRBD1 (6 bases). The CDR3 runs 13 residues. The germline V gene has CDR1 LNHDA and CDR2 SQIVND (reference sequence). Trimming removed 7 bases at V and 1 base at J, with 10 bases between. The DNA of the CDR3 is TGTGCCAGTACTTGGACAGAGAACACTGAAGCTTTCTTT. Its translation is CASTWTENTEAFF.

CDR3 coding DNA: TGTGCCAGCAGCTTAGTAAGCATGGATACGCAGTATTTT. Translating gives CASSLVSMDTQYF. The chain is built from TRBV7-9 and TRBJ2-3; D gene uncertain. CDR1 SEHNR and CDR2 FQNEAQ come from the germline V gene (reference sequence). CDR3 length equals 13 residues. With 1 base removed from V and 6 bases from J, the gap between germline ends came to 8 bases.

The chain joins TRBV19 to TRBJ1-2, with 8 bases aligning to TRBD1. Germline-derived CDR1 and CDR2 are LNHDA and SQIVND (reference sequence). The CDR3 totals 13 residues. V gave up 5 bases and J gave up 4 bases; unmatched junction bases: 3. The CDR3 region is CASSSGGSYGYTF. CDR3 in DNA: TGTGCCAGTAGTTCAGGGGGCAGCTATGGCTACACCTTC.

V gene TRBV2 combines with J gene TRBJ2-1; TRBD1 might be the D (6 bases). From germline, CDR1 is SNHLY and CDR2 FYNNEI. With 7 bases removed from V and 10 bases from J, the gap between germline ends came to 11 bases. The CDR3 extends over 11 amino acids. CDR3 sequence reads: CASKQGREQFF. For the CDR3, the DNA is TGTGCCAGCAAACAGGGACGAGAGCAGTTCTTC. The whole variable domain, remainder taken from reference TRBV2 and TRBJ2-1, is EPEVTQTPSHQVTQMGQEVILRCVPISNHLYFYWYRQILGQKVEFLVSFYNNEISEKSEIFDDQFSVERPDGSNFTLKIRSTKLEDSAMYFCASKQGREQFFGPGTRLTVL.

The chain has TRBV7-3 and TRBJ1-1; D perhaps matches TRBD1 (6 bases). The V end was cut by 5 bases, the J end by 0 bases, with 10 bases between. CDR3 length: 14 amino acids. Germline CDR1 and CDR2: SGHTA and FQGTGA. CDR3 residues: CASSLTGMNTEAFF. The CDR3, as DNA: TGTGCCAGCAGCCTGACAGGTATGAACACTGAAGCTTTCTTT. The entire variable domain, with the rest obtained from reference TRBV7-3 and TRBJ1-1, is as follows: GAGVSQTPSNKVTEKGKYVELRCDPISGHTALYWYRQSLGQGPEFLIYFQGTGAADDSGLPNDRFFAVRPEGSVSTLKIQRTERGDSAVYLCASSLTGMNTEAFFGQGTRLTVV.

This chain joins TRBV5-1 and TRBJ2-2; TRBD1 agrees at 7 bases. Germline loops: CDR1 SGHRS, CDR2 YFSETQ. The CDR3 loop spans 15 amino acids. Losses at the gene ends were 5 bases for V and 1 base for J; bases not matched to a gene: 5. The CDR3 nucleotides read TGCGCCAGCAGAGTAAGACAGGGGAACACCGGGGAGCTGTTTTTT. Translated, it gives CASRVRQGNTGELFF.

The genes are TRBV10-3 and TRBJ1-2, with D possibly being TRBD1 (6 bases). Germline V gene data show CDR1 as ENHRY and CDR2 as SYGVKD. CDR3 size: 12 residues. Deletions cut 1 base from V and 9 bases from J, with 9 bases between. CDR3 nucleotide sequence: TGTGCCATCAGTGAGTGGGGGCAAAGCTACACCTTC. Protein product: CAISEWGQSYTF.